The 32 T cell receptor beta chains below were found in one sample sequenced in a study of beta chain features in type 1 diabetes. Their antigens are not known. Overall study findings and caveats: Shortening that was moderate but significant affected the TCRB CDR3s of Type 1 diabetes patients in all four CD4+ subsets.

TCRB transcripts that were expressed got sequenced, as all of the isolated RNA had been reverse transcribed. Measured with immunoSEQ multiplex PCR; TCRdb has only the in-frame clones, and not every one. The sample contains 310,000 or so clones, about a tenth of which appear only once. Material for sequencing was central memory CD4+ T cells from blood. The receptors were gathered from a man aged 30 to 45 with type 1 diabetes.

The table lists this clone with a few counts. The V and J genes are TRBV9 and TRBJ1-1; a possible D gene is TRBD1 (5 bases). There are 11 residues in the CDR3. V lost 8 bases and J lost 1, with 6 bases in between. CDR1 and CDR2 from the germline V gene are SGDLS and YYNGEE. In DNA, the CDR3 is TGTGCCAGTGGGGGGAACACTGAAGCTTTCTTT. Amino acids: CASGGNTEAFF.

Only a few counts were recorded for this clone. This chain's CDR3 is CASSQPPGGRDTGELFF. CDR3 bases: TGCGCCAGCAGCCAACCTCCAGGGGGAAGAGACACCGGGGAGCTGTTTTTT. The V call is TRBV4-1, the J call TRBJ2-2, with 7 bases lining up with TRBD1. There are 17 residues in the CDR3. V lost 2 bases, J lost 3 bases, and 9 bases stayed unmatched. Germline CDR1 reads MGHRA; CDR2 reads YSYEKL.

CDR3 sequence: CASSPRARQPQHF. Here the CDR3 DNA reads TGTGCCAGCAGCCCCAGGGCCCGGCAGCCCCAGCATTTT. This chain connects TRBV7-2 to TRBJ1-5; TRBD1 might be the D (5 bases). The CDR3 sequence is 13 residues long. V shed 5 bases and J shed 7 bases, with 12 bases lying between them. In germline, CDR1 is SGHTA, CDR2 FQGNSA.

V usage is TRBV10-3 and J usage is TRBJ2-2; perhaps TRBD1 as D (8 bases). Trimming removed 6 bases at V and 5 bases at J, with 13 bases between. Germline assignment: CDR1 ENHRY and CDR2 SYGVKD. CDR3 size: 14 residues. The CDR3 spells CAIRTGEGTGELFF. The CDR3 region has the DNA TGTGCCATCAGGACAGGGGAGGGTACCGGGGAGCTGTTTTTT.

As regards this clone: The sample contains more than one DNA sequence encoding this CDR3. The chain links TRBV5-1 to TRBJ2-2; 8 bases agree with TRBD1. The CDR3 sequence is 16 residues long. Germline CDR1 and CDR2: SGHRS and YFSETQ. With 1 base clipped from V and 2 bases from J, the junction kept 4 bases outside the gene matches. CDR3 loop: CASSLNGQGNTGELFF. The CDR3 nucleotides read TGCGCCAGCAGCTTGAACGGACAGGGAAACACCGGGGAGCTGTTTTTT.

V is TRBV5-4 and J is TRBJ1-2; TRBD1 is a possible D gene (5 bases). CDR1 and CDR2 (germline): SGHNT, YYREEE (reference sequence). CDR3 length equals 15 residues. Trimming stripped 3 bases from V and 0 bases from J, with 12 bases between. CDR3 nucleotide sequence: TGTGCCAGCAGCTCGGGAGGGGTTTCTAACTATGGCTACACCTTC. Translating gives CASSSGGVSNYGYTF.

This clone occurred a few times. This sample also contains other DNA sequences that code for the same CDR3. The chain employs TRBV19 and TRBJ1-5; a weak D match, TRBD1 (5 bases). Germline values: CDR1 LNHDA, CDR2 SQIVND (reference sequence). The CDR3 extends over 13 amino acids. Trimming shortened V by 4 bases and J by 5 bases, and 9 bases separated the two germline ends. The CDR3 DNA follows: TGTGCCAGTAGTACTCAGGGTGATCAGCCCCAGCATTTT. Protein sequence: CASSTQGDQPQHF. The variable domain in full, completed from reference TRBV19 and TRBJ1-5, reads DGGITQSPKYLFRKEGQNVTLSCEQNLNHDAMYWYRQDPGQGLRLIYYSQIVNDFQKGDIAEGYSVSREKKESFPLTVTSAQKNPTAFYLCASSTQGDQPQHFGDGTRLSIL.

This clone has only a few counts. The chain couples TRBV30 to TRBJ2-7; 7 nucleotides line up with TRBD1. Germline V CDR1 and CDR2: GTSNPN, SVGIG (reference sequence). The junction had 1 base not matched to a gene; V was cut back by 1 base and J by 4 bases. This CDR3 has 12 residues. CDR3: CAWSGGQYEQYF. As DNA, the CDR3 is TGTGCCTGGAGTGGGGGACAGTACGAGCAGTACTTC.

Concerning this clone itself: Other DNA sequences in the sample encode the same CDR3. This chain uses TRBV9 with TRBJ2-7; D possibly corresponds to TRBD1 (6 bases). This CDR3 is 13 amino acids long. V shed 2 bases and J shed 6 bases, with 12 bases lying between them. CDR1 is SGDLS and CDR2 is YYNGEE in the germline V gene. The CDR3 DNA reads TGTGCCAGCAGCGTTGAACAGGGAGCCGAGCAGTACTTC. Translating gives CASSVEQGAEQYF.

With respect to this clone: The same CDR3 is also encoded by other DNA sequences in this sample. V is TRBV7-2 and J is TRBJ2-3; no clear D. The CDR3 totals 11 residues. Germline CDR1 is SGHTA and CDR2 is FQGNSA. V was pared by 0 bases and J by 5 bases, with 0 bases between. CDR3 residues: CASSLADTQYF. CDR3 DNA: TGTGCCAGCAGCTTAGCAGATACGCAGTATTTT.

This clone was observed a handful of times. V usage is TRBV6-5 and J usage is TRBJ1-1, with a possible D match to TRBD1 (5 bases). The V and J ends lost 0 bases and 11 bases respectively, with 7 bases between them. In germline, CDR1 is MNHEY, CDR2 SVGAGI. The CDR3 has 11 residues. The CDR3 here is CASSYSGLAFF. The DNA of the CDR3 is TGTGCCAGCAGTTACTCGGGGCTCGCTTTCTTT.

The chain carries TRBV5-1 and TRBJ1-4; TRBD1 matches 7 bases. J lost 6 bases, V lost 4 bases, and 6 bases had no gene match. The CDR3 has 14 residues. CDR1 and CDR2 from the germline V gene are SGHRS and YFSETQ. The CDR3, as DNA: TGCGCCAGCAGCCCGGGACAGATTCATGAAAAACTGTTTTTT. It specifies CASSPGQIHEKLFF.

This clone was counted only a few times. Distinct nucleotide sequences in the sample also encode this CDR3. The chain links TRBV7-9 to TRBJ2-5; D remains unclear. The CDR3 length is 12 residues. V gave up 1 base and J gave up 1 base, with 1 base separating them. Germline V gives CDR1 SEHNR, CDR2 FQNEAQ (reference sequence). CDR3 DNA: TGTGCCAGCAGCTTAGGCCAAGAGACCCAGTACTTC. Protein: CASSLGQETQYF.

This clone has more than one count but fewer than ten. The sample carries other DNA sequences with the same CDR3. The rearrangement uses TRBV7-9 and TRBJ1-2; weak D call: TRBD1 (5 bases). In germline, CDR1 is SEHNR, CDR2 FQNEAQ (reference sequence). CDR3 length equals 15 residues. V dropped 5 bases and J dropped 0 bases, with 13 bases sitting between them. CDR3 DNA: TGTGCCAGCAGCCCAGGGCAGGGACCTAACTATGGCTACACCTTC. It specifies CASSPGQGPNYGYTF.

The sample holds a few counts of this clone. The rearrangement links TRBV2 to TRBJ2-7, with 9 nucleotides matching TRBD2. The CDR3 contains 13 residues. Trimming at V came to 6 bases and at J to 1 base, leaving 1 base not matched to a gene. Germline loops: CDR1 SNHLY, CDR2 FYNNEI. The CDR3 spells CASRAGGSYEQYF. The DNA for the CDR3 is TGTGCCAGCAGAGCGGGGGGATCCTACGAGCAGTACTTC.

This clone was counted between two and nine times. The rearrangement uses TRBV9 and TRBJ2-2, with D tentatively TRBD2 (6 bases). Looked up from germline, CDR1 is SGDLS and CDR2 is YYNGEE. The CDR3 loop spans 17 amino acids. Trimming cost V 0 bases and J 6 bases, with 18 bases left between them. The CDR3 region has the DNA TGTGCCAGCAGCGTAGTGTCTAGGGGACTCACGCCCGGGGAGCTGTTTTTT. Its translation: CASSVVSRGLTPGELFF.

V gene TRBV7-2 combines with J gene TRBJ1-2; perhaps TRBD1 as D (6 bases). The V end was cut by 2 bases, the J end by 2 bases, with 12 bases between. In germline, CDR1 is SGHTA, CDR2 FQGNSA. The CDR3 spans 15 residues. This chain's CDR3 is CASSLNRVANYGYTF. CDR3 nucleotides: TGTGCCAGCAGCTTAAACAGGGTCGCCAACTATGGCTACACCTTC.

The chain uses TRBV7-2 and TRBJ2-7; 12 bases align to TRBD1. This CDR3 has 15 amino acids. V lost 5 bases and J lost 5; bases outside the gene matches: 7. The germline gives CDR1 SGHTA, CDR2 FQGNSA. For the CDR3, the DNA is TGTGCCAGCAGCCCGGGGACAGGGGGCATGAACGAGCAGTACTTC. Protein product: CASSPGTGGMNEQYF.

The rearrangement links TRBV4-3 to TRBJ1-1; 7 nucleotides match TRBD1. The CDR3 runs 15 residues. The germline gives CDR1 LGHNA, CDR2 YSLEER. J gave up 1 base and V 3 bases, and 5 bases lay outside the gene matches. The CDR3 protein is CASSQGYRGNTEAFF. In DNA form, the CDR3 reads TGCGCCAGCAGCCAGGGATACAGGGGGAACACTGAAGCTTTCTTT.

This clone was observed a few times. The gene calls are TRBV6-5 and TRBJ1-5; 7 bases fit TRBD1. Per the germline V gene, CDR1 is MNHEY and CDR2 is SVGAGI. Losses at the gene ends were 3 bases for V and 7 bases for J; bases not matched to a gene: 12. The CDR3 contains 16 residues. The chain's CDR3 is CASSYTGAGEGQPQHF. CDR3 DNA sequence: TGTGCCAGCAGTTATACAGGGGCGGGAGAGGGACAGCCCCAGCATTTT.

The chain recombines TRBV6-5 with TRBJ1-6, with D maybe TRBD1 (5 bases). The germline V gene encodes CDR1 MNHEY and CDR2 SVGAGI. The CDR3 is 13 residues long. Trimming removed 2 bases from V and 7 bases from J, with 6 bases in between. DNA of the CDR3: TGTGCCAGCAGTTACGGGGCCAATTCACCCCTCCACTTT. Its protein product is CASSYGANSPLHF.

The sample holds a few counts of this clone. CDR3 DNA: TGTGCCTGGAGTGTACCCGGGGTCCGGGGTGAAAAACTGTTTTTT. Its translation: CAWSVPGVRGEKLFF. The gene calls are TRBV30 and TRBJ1-4; D ambiguous. V lost 0 bases and J 7 bases, leaving 15 bases between the germline ends. This CDR3 has 15 residues. Germline V gene lookup returns CDR1 GTSNPN and CDR2 SVGIG (reference sequence).

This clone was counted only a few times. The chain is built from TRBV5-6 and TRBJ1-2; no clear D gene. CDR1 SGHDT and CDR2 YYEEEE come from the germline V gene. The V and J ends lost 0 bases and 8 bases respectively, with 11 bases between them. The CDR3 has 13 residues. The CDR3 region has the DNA TGTGCCAGCAGCTTGGAAGGGTCAGGCGGCTACACCTTC. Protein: CASSLEGSGGYTF.

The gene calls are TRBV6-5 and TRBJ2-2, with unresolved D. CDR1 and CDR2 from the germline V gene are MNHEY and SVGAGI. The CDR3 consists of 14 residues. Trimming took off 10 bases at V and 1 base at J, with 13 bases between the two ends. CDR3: CATTPDWNTGELFF. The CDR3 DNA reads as TGTGCCACCACCCCAGACTGGAACACCGGGGAGCTGTTTTTT.

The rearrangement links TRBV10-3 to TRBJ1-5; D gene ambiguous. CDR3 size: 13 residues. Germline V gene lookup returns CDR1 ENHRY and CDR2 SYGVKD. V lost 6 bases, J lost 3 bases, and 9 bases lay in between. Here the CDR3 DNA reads TGTGCCATCAGGGCCAGCAACAATCAGCCCCAGCATTTT. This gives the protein CAIRASNNQPQHF.

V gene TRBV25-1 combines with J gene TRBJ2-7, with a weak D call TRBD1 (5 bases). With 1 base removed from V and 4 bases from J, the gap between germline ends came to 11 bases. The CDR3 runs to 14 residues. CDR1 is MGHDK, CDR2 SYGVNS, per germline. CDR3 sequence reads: CASSESAGWYEQYF. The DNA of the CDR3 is TGTGCCAGCAGTGAATCGGCAGGGTGGTACGAGCAGTACTTC.

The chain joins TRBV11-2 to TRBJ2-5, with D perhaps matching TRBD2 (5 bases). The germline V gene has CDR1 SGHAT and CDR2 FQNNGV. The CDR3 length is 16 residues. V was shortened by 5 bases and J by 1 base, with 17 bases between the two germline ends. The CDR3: CASSDGSSRGQETQYF. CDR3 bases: TGTGCCAGCAGCGACGGGTCCAGCCGGGGCCAAGAGACCCAGTACTTC. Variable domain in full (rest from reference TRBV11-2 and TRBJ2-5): EAGVAQSPRYKIIEKRQSVAFWCNPISGHATLYWYQQILGQGPKLLIQFQNNGVVDDSQLPKDRFSAERLKGVDSTLKIQPAKLEDSAVYLCASSDGSSRGQETQYFGPGTRLLVL.

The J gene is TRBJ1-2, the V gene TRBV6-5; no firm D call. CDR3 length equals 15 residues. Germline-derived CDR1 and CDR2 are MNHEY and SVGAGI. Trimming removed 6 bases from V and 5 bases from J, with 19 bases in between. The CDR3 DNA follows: TGTGCCAGCAGACAGAGGCTCAACCTCGGGTATGGCTACACCTTC. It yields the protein CASRQRLNLGYGYTF.

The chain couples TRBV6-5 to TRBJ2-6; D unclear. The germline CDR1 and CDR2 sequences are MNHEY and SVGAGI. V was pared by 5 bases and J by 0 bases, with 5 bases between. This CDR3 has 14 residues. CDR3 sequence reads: CASSRGSGANVLTF. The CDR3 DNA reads TGTGCCAGCAGTCGAGGCTCTGGGGCCAACGTCCTGACTTTC.

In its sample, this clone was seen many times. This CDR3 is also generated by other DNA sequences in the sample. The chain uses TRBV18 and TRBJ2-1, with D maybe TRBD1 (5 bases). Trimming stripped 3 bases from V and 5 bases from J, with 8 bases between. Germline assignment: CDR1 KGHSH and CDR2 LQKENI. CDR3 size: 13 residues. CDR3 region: CASSPSRDNEQFF. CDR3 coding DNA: TGTGCCAGCTCACCGTCCAGGGACAATGAGCAGTTCTTC.

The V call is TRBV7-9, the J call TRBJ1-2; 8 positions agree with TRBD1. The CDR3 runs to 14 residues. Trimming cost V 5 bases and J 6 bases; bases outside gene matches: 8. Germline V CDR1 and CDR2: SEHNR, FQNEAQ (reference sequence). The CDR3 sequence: CASSPGQGGDGYTF. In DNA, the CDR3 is TGTGCCAGCAGCCCTGGACAGGGCGGCGATGGCTACACCTTC.

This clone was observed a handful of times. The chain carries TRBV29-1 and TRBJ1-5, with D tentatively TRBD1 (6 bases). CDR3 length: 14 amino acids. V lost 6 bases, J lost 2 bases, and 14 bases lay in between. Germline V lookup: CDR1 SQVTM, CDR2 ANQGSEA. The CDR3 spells CSVTGQNGNQPQHF. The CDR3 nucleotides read TGCAGCGTGACCGGACAGAACGGCAATCAGCCCCAGCATTTT.